This TCR beta chain was identified during a study of STAT5B mutations in CD4+ large granular lymphocyte leukemia. Study-wide context: The CDR3 'QG' motif was associated with a particular HLA allele among healthy donors. Overall study findings and caveats: Compared with healthy controls (2/35), patient top clones favored TRBV06 (8/27). Around 25% of private leukemic clonotypes occurred rarely in other patients' non-leukemic repertoires.

This was a survey-level run. Repertoires were generated with immunoSEQ multiplex PCR, while TCRdb's copy carries only in-frame clones and drops some. This sample has tens of thousands of clones, with roughly 80% found just once. On this clone itself: Its specificity is unknown.

Trimming removed 9 bases from V and 1 base from J; junction bases left unmatched: 6. The germline gives CDR1 MDHEN, CDR2 SYDVKM. This CDR3 spans 16 amino acids. The chain uses TRBV28 and TRBJ1-6, with TRBD1 matching 10 bases. Sequences were obtained from CD4+ T cells from blood buffy coats. The receptor's source is a human donor in good health. The CDR3 sequence: CASMTGGRSYNSPLHF. The CDR3 DNA sequence: TGTGCCAGTATGACAGGGGGCAGGTCCTATAATTCACCCCTCCACTTT.